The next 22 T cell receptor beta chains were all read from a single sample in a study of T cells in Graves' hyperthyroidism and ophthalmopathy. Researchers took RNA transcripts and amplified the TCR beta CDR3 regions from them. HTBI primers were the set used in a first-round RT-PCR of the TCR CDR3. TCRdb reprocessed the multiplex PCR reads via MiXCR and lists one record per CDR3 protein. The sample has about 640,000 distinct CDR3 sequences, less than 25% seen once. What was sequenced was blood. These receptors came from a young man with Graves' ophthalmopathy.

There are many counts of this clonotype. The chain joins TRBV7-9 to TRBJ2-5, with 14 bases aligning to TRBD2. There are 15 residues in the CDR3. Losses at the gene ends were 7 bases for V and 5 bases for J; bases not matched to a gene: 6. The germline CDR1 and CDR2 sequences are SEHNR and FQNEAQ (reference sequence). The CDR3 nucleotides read TGTGCCAGCACGGGACTAGCGGGAGCTTTGGAGACCCAGTACTTC. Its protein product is CASTGLAGALETQYF.

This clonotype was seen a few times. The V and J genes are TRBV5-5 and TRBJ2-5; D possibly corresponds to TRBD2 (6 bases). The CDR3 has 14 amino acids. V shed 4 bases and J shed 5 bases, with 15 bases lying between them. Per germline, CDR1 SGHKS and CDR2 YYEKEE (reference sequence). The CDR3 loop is CASSPGAGRETQYF. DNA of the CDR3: TGTGCCAGCAGCCCTGGGGCGGGGAGGGAGACCCAGTACTTC.

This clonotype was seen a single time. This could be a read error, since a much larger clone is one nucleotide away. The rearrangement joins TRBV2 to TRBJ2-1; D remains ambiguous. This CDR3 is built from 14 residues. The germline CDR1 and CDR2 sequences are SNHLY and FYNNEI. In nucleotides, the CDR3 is TGTGCCAGCACGGCGGAAAGCTCCTACAATGAGCGGTTCTTC. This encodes CASTAESSYNERFF.

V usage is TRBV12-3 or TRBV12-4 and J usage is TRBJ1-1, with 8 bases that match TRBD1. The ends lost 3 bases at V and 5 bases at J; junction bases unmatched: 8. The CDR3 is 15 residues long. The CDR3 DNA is TGTGCCAGCAGTTTTGGAGACAGGGGAGAGACTGAAGCTTTCTTT. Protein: CASSFGDRGETEAFF.

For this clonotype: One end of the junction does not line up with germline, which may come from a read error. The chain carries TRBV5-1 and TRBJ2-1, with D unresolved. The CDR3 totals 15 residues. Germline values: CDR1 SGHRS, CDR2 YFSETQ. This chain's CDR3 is CASSVRTGGNNEQFF. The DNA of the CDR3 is TGTGCCAGCAGCGTACGGACGGGTGGGAACAATGAGCAGTTCTTC.

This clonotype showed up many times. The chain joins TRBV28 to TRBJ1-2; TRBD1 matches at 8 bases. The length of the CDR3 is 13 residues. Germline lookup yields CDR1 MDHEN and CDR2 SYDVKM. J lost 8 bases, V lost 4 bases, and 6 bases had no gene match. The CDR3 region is CASSSGGAEGYTF. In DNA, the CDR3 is TGTGCCAGCAGTTCAGGGGGCGCGGAGGGCTACACCTTC.

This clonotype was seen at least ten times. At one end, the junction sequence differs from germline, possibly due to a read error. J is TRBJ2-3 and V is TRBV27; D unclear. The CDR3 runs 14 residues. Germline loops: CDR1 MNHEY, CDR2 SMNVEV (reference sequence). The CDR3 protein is CASSLLGSTDTQYF. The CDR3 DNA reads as TGTGCCAGCAGCTTATTAGGTAGCACAGATACGCAGTATTTT.

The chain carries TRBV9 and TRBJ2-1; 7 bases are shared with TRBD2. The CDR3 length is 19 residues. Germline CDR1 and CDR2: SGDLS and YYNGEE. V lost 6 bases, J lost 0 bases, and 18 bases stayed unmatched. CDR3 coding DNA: TGTGCCAGCAACGAAGCGGGGAGTCTCCTCGGGGGCTCCTACAATGAGCAGTTCTTC. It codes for CASNEAGSLLGGSYNEQFF.

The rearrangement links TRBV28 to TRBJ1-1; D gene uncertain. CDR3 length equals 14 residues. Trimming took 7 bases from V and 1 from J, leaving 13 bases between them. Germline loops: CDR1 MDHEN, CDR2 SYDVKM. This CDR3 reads CASNLSRRNTEAFF. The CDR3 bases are TGTGCCAGCAACCTCTCCCGACGGAACACTGAAGCTTTCTTT.

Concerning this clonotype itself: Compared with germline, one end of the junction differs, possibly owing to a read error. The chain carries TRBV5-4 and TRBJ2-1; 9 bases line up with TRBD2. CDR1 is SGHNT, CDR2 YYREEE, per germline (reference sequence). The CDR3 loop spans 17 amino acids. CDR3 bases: TGTGCCAGCAGTTTGGGACTCGGGACTAGCCTTAACAATGAGCAGTTCTTC. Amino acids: CASSLGLGTSLNNEQFF.

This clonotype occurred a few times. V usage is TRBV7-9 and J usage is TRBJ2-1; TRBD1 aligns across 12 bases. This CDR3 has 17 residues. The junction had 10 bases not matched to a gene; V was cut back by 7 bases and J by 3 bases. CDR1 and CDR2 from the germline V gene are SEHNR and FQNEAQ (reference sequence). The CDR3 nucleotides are TGTGCCAGCAAACGGGACAGGGGGCGTCTTCTCTACAATGAGCAGTTCTTC. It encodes CASKRDRGRLLYNEQFF. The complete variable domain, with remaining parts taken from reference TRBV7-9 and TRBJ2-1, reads DTGVSQNPRHKITKRGQNVTFRCDPISEHNRLYWYRQTLGQGPEFLTYFQNEAQLEKSRLLSDRFSAERPKGSFSTLEIQRTEQGDSAMYLCASKRDRGRLLYNEQFFGPGTRLTVL.

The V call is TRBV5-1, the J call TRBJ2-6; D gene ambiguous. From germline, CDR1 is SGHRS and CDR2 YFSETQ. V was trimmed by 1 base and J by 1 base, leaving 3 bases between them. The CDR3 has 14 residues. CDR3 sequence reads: CASSLRSGANVLTF. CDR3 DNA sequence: TGCGCCAGCAGCTTGCGTTCTGGGGCCAACGTCCTGACTTTC.

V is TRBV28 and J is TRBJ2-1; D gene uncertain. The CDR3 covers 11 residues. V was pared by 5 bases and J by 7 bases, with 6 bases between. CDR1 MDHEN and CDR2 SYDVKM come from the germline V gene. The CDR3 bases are TGTGCCAGCAGTATCTTGAATGAGCAGTTCTTC. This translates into CASSILNEQFF.

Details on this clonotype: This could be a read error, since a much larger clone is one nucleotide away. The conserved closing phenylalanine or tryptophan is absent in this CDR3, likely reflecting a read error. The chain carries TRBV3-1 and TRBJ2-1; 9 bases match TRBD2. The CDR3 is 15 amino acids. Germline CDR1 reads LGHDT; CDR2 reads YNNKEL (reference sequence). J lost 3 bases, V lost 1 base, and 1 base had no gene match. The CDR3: CASSQGAGGYNEQFL. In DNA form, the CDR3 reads TGTGCCAGCAGCCAAGGAGCGGGAGGCTACAATGAGCAGTTCCTC.

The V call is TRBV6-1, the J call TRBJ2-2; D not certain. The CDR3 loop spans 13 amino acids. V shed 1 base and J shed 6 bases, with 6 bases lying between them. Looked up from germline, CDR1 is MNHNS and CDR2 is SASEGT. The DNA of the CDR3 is TGTGCCAGCAGTGAAGTGCAGGCCGGGGAGCTGTTTTTT. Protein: CASSEVQAGELFF.

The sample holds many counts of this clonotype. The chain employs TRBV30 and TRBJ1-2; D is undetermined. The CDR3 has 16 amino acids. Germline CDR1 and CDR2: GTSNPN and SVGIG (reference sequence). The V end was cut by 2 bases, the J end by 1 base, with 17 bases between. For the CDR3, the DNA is TGTGCCTGGAGTTTAGCGCGTTCGGGTTTTAACTATGGCTACACCTTC. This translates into CAWSLARSGFNYGYTF.

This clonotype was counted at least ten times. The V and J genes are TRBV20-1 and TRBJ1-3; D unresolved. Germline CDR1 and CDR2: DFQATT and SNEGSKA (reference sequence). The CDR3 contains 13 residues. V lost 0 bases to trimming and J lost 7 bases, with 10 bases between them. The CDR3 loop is CSARDGVGNTIYF. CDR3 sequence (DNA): TGCAGTGCTAGAGACGGGGTGGGGAACACCATATATTTT.

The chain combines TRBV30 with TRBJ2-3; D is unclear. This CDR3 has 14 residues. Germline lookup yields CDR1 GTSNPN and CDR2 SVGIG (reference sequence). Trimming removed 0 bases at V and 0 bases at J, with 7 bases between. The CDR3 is CAWSVLGSTDTQYF. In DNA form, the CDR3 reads TGTGCCTGGAGTGTATTAGGAAGCACAGATACGCAGTATTTT.

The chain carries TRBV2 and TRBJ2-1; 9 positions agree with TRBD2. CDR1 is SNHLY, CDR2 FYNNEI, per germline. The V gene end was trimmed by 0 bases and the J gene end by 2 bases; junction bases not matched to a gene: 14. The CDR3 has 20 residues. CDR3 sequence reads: CASSEAPFLLAGDPYNEQFF. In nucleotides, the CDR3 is TGTGCCAGCAGTGAAGCGCCCTTCCTCTTAGCGGGAGACCCCTACAATGAGCAGTTCTTC.

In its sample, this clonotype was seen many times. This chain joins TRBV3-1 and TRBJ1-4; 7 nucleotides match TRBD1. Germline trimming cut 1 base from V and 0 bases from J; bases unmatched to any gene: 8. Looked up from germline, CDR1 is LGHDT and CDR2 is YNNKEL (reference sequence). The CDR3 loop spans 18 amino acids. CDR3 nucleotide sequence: TGTGCCAGCAGCCAAGTGTGGTACAGGGGATCAACTAATGAAAAACTGTTTTTT. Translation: CASSQVWYRGSTNEKLFF.

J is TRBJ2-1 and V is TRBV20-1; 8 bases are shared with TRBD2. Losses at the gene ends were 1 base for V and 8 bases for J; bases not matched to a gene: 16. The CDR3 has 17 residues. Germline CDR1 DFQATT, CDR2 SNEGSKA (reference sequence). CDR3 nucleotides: TGCAGTGCTAGAGGTCTACAACCGGGACTAGTCATAGATGAGCAGTTCTTC. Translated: CSARGLQPGLVIDEQFF.

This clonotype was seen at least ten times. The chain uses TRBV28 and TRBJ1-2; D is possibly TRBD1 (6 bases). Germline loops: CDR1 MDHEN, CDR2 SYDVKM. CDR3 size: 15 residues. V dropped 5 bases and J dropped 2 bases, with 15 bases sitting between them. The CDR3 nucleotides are TGTGCCAGCAGTCAGGGGCGCACAGGAAACTATGGCTACACCTTC. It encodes CASSQGRTGNYGYTF.